The 5 T cell receptor beta chains in this list originate from one sample, sequenced in a study of vaccination and CD4 T cells after COVID-19. Treatment denoted: approximately 10-day PBMC culture with coronavirus spike peptide pools or control peptides (ViraFEST assay). Investigators obtained the unexposed donor's CD4+ T cells before the COVID-19 pandemic (2011-2018). Scientists ran DNA taken from cultured CD4+ T cells through the Oncomine TCR Beta short-read assay for sequencing. In this case, cultured CD4+ T cells provided the extracted genomic DNA. TCRdb independently ran MiXCR on the PCR reads; one entry per CDR3 protein. The data contain 10,000 or so distinct CDR3 sequences, roughly 35% of them seen just once; the ten biggest clones take up roughly 15%. The antigens for these receptors are not known. Sequencing was performed on CD4+ T cells from blood, cultured in vitro. Receptors originate from a human donor in good health.

The chain joins TRBV4-3 to TRBJ2-6; no firm D call. There are 16 residues in the CDR3. The V gene's germline CDR1 is LGHNA and CDR2 YSLEER. V was pared by 1 base and J by 0 bases, with 7 bases between. CDR3 region: CASSQGEYSGANVLTF. The CDR3 bases are TGCGCCAGCAGCCAAGGGGAATACTCTGGGGCCAACGTCCTGACTTTC.

The chain joins TRBV11-3 to TRBJ2-2; D unresolved. Trimming shortened V by 8 bases and J by 6 bases, and 19 bases separated the two germline ends. The length of the CDR3 is 15 residues. The germline V gene has CDR1 SGHNT and CDR2 YENEEA. The DNA for the CDR3 is TGTGCCAGCCGATCCTCCTCCGGGTGGGCCGGGGAGCTGTTTTTT. Encoded protein: CASRSSSGWAGELFF.

V and J are TRBV28 and TRBJ2-7; D is unclear. CDR3 length: 13 amino acids. Trimming removed 4 bases at V and 1 base at J, with 8 bases between. Per the germline V gene, CDR1 is MDHEN and CDR2 is SYDVKM. The CDR3 DNA is TGTGCCAGCAGTTCTAGGTGGTCCTACGAGCAGTACTTC. Its protein is CASSSRWSYEQYF. Combining the CDR3 with reference TRBV28 and TRBJ2-7 gives the whole variable domain DVKVTQSSRYLVKRTGEKVFLECVQDMDHENMFWYRQDPGLGLRLIYFSYDVKMKEKGDIPEGYSVSREKKERFSLILESASTNQTSMYLCASSSRWSYEQYFGPGTRLTVT.

In this sample, this clonotype is medium-sized. The chain joins TRBV20-1 to TRBJ1-3; 7 bases fit TRBD1. V lost 5 bases, J lost 7 bases, and 5 bases stayed unmatched. The CDR3 length is 12 residues. Germline V gene data show CDR1 as DFQATT and CDR2 as SNEGSKA (reference sequence). In DNA, the CDR3 is TGCAGTGCTCGACAGGGAGGTAACACCATATATTTT. Translating it yields CSARQGGNTIYF.

The V gene is TRBV18, the J gene TRBJ2-7; D ambiguous. CDR3 length equals 12 residues. CDR1 is KGHSH and CDR2 is LQKENI in the germline V gene. Deletions cut 6 bases from V and 2 bases from J, with 8 bases between. CDR3 DNA sequence: TGTGCCAGCTCCCCCGACACCTACGAGCAGTACTTC. As protein: CASSPDTYEQYF. The full variable domain, rest sourced from reference TRBV18 and TRBJ2-7, is NAGVMQNPRHLVRRRGQEARLRCSPMKGHSHVYWYRQLPEEGLKFMVYLQKENIIDESGMPKERFSAEFPKEGPSILRIQQVVRGDSAAYFCASSPDTYEQYFGPGTRLTVT.